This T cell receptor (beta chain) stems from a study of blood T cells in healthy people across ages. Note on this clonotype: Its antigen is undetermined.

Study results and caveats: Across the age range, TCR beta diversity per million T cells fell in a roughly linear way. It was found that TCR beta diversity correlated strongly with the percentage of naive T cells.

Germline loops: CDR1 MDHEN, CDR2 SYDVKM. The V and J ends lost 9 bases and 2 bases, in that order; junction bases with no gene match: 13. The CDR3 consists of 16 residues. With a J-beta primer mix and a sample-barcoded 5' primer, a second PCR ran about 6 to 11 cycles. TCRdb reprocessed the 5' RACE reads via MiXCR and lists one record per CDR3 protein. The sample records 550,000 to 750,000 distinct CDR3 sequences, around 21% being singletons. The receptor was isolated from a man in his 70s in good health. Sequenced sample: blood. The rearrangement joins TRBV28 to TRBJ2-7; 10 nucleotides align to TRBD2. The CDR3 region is CASSDSSSGSAYEQYF. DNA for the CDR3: TGTGCCAGTAGCGACAGTTCTAGCGGGAGTGCCTACGAGCAGTACTTC.